This TCR beta chain is from a study of blood T cell repertoires in COVID-19. As to this clone: Other DNA sequences within the sample encode an identical CDR3.

Per germline, CDR1 SGHNT and CDR2 YYREEE (reference sequence). Between the trimmed V and J ends, which lost 0 bases and 2 bases, there was a span of 5 bases. The CDR3 covers 13 residues. Profiling relied on immunoSEQ multiplex PCR, and the TCRdb table lists in-frame clones only, not all of them. The data show about 250,000 clones, about 85% seen once. The chain links TRBV5-4 to TRBJ1-2; D is ambiguous. The origin of this receptor is a human donor with COVID-19, enrolled during active disease. The donor label of this sample is uncertain. Material for sequencing was peripheral blood. Here the CDR3 reads CASSLGGNYGYTF. As DNA, the CDR3 is TGTGCCAGCAGCTTGGGAGGGAACTATGGCTACACCTTC. Full variable domain (missing parts from reference TRBV5-4 and TRBJ1-2): ETGVTQSPTHLIKTRGQQVTLRCSSQSGHNTVSWYQQALGQGPQFIFQYYREEENGRGNFPPRFSGLQFPNYSSELNVNALELDDSALYLCASSLGGNYGYTFGSGTRLTVV.